Listed here is a single TCR beta chain. The data originate from a study of T cell changes during pregnancy in multiple sclerosis. This CDR3 contains 15 residues. In germline, CDR1 is MNHNS, CDR2 SASEGT. V lost 6 bases and J lost 6; bases outside the gene matches: 9. The repertoire was sequenced with immunoSEQ multiplex PCR; TCRdb's copy has only in-frame clones and lacks some. The table shows about 110,000 clones, with about nine tenths occurring only once. This TCR was recovered from a female donor with multiple sclerosis, enrolled in a pregnancy study. The chain combines TRBV6-1 with TRBJ2-2; 8 nucleotides match TRBD1. The source material was peripheral blood, sampled after pregnancy. The CDR3 spells CASRSPGQAAGELFF. As DNA, the CDR3 is TGTGCCAGCAGATCGCCGGGACAGGCGGCCGGGGAGCTGTTTTTT.